Below are 2 T cell receptor beta chains sequenced from a single sample in a study of CD8 T cells in Susac syndrome. Reverse transcription of roughly 0.5 to 1 ug RNA was carried out with random hexamers. MiXCR, applied by TCRdb to the immunoSEQ multiplex PCR reads, yields one record per CDR3 protein. The sample comprises about 150,000 distinct CDR3 sequences, approximately 94% of which are singletons, and more than 0.2% rests with the top ten. The sample comprised CD8+ T cells from PBMCs. These receptors were taken from a human donor with multiple sclerosis.

The rearrangement links TRBV14 to TRBJ2-3; D not certain. Trimming removed 1 base at V and 3 bases at J, with 8 bases between. Germline assignment: CDR1 SGHDN and CDR2 FVKESK. The CDR3 extends over 14 amino acids. The CDR3 DNA sequence: TGTGCCAGCAGCCAAGTAAGGGCAACAGATACGCAGTATTTT. This gives the protein CASSQVRATDTQYF.

This clonotype was seen a single time. The chain has TRBV15 and TRBJ2-5, with D possibly TRBD2 on 5 matching bases. The CDR3 extends over 13 amino acids. Germline V CDR1 and CDR2: LNHNV, YYDKDF (reference sequence). V was clipped by 6 bases and J by 1 base, with 9 bases between them. The CDR3 protein is CATRPGSQETQYF. CDR3 in DNA: TGTGCCACCAGGCCGGGGTCCCAAGAGACCCAGTACTTC.